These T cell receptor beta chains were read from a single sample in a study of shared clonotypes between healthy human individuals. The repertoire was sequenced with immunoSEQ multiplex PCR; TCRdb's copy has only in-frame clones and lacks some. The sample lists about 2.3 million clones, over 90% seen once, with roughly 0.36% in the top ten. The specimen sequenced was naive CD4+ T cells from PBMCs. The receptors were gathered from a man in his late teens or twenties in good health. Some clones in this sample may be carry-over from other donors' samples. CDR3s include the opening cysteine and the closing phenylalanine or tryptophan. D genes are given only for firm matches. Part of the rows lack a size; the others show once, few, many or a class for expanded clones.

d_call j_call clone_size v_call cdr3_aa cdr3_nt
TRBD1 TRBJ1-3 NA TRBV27 CASSFTGGGNTIYF TGTGCCAGCAGTTTCACAGGGGGAGGAAACACCATATATTTT
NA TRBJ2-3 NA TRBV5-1 CASRTVGTDTQYF TGCGCCAGCAGAACAGTCGGCACAGATACGCAGTATTTT
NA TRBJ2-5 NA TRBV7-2 CASSAQGSYLETQYF TGTGCCAGCAGCGCGCAGGGGTCTTATCTTGAGACCCAGTACTTC
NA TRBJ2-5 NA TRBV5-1 CASSPLGGETQYF TGCGCCAGCAGTCCCCTGGGGGGAGAGACCCAGTACTTC
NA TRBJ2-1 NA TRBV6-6 CASAPGTYNEQFF TGTGCCAGCGCACCAGGTACCTACAATGAGCAGTTCTTC
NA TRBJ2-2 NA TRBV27 CASSADFANTGELFF TGTGCCAGCAGTGCGGACTTCGCGAACACCGGGGAGCTGTTTTTT
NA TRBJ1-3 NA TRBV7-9 CASSSDQGAEYTIYF TGTGCCAGCAGCTCCGACCAGGGAGCGGAGTACACCATATATTTT
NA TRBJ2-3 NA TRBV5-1 CASSRVVSGTDTQYF TGCGCCAGCAGCCGGGTGGTGAGCGGCACAGATACGCAGTATTTT
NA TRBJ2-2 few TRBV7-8 CASSSNTGELFF TGTGCCAGCAGCTCTAACACCGGGGAGCTGTTTTTT
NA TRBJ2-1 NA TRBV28 CASSLSRAKGQSGLYEQFF TGTGCCAGCAGTTTATCGCGAGCCAAGGGACAATCTGGGTTGTATGAGCAGTTCTTC
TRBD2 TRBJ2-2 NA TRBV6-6 CATAFGREAGELFF TGTGCCACTGCATTCGGGCGGGAGGCCGGGGAGCTGTTTTTT
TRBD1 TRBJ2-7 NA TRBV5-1 CASSLAVGRGIDEQYF TGCGCCAGCAGCTTGGCCGTCGGCAGGGGGATCGACGAGCAGTACTTC
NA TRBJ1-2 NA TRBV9 CASSVYGGGYTF TGTGCCAGCAGCGTATATGGCGGGGGCTACACCTTC
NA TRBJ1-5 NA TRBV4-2 CASSQGSNQPQHF TGTGCCAGCAGCCAAGGTAGCAATCAGCCCCAGCATTTT
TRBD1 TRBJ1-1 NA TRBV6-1 CASSRGQGADGEAFF TGTGCCAGCAGTCGGGGACAGGGGGCGGACGGTGAAGCTTTCTTT
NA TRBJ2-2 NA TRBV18 CASSLWGDPGSTGELFF TGTGCCAGCTCACTTTGGGGTGATCCAGGGTCCACCGGGGAGCTGTTTTTT
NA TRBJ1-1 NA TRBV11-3 CASVPRPENTEAFF TGTGCCAGCGTCCCCCGGCCGGAGAACACTGAAGCTTTCTTT
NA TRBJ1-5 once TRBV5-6 CASSLAGGRSQPQHF TGTGCCAGCAGCTTGGCTGGGGGAAGGAGTCAGCCCCAGCATTTT
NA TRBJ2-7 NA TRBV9 CASSVGGPGGFYEQYF TGTGCCAGCAGCGTAGGGGGACCGGGCGGGTTCTACGAGCAGTACTTC
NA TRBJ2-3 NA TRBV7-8 CASSLALSVGTDTQYF TGTGCCAGCAGCTTAGCTTTGTCGGTGGGCACAGATACGCAGTATTTT
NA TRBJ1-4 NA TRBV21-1 CASSKPLWASNEKLFF TGTGCCAGCAGCAAACCTTTATGGGCCTCTAATGAAAAACTGTTTTTT
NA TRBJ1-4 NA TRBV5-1 CASSPGGVITEKLFF TGCGCCAGCAGCCCCGGTGGGGTTATAACGGAAAAACTGTTTTTT
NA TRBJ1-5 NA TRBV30 CAWTPGESNQPQHF TGTGCCTGGACCCCCGGGGAGAGCAATCAGCCCCAGCATTTT
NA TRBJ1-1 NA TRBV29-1 CSVAGVLGTEAFF TGCAGCGTTGCAGGGGTCTTGGGCACTGAAGCTTTCTTT
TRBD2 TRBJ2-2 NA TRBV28 CASSTGGEGPGELFF TGTGCCAGCAGTACCGGTGGGGAGGGTCCCGGGGAGCTGTTTTTT
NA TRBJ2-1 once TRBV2 CASRLSYNEQFF TGTGCCAGCCGACTATCCTACAATGAGCAGTTCTTC
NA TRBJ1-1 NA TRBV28 CASSSRVTEAFF TGTGCCAGCAGTTCAAGAGTCACTGAAGCTTTCTTT
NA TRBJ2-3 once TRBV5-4 CASSWLTSSTDTQYF TGTGCCAGCAGCTGGTTAACTTCTAGCACAGATACGCAGTATTTT
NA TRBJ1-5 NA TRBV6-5 CASSRTNNQPQHF TGTGCCAGCAGCCGGACTAACAATCAGCCCCAGCATTTT
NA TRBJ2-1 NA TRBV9 CASSPGAGVDNEQFF TGTGCCAGCAGCCCAGGGGCGGGAGTCGACAATGAGCAGTTCTTC
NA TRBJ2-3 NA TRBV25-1 CASTSGSTDTQYF TGTGCCAGCACCAGCGGGAGCACAGATACGCAGTATTTT
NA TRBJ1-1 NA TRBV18 CASSPGQPNTEAFF TGTGCCAGCTCACCAGGACAGCCGAACACTGAAGCTTTCTTT
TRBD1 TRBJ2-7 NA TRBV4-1 CASSRATGGEQYF TGCGCCAGCAGCCGAGCGACAGGGGGCGAGCAGTACTTC
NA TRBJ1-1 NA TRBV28 CASNTPSNTEAFF TGTGCCAGCAACACCCCCAGCAACACTGAAGCTTTCTTT
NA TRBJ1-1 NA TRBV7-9 CASSFTTGGATEAFF TGTGCCAGCAGCTTCACTACCGGGGGGGCCACTGAAGCTTTCTTT
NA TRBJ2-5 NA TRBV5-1 CASSLVGASQETQYF TGCGCCAGCAGCTTGGTAGGCGCATCTCAAGAGACCCAGTACTTC
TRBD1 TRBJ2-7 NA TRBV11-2 CASSLVTPGGEQYF TGTGCCAGCAGCTTAGTGACCCCAGGGGGCGAGCAGTACTTC
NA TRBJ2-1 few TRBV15 CATSRDREGAYNEQFF TGTGCCACCAGCAGGGATAGAGAGGGGGCCTACAATGAGCAGTTCTTC
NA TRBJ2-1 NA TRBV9 CASSVRGTYNEQFF TGTGCCAGCAGCGTAAGAGGGACCTACAATGAGCAGTTCTTC
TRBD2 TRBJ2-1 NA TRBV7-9 CASSLWTGGPYNEQFF TGTGCCAGCAGCTTATGGACGGGAGGGCCCTACAATGAGCAGTTCTTC
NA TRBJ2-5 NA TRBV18 CASSPSSSFSGRTQYF TGTGCCAGCTCACCAAGTTCTTCGTTCTCTGGGCGGACCCAGTACTTC
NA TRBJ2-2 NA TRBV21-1 CASSKETWAGGPPGELFF TGTGCCAGCAGCAAAGAAACTTGGGCGGGAGGGCCCCCCGGGGAGCTGTTTTTT
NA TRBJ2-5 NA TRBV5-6 CASSPRQEGWETQYF TGTGCCAGCAGCCCGAGACAGGAGGGGTGGGAGACCCAGTACTTC
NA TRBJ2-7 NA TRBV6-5 CASSSHRVDSYEQYF TGTGCCAGCAGTTCCCACAGGGTAGATTCCTACGAGCAGTACTTC
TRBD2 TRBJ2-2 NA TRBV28 CASTGRLAGATGELFF TGTGCCAGCACGGGGAGACTAGCGGGAGCCACCGGGGAGCTGTTTTTT
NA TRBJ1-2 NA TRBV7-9 CASSFGPQRGAYGYTF TGTGCCAGCAGCTTTGGGCCACAGAGGGGGGCCTATGGCTACACCTTC
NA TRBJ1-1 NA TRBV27 CASGSTLQGEAFF TGTGCCAGCGGTAGCACCCTGCAGGGCGAAGCTTTCTTT
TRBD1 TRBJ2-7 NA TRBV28 CASSARTGVSVEQYF TGTGCCAGCAGTGCACGGACAGGGGTTTCTGTAGAGCAGTACTTC
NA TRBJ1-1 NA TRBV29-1 CSVDSLEAFF TGCAGCGTCGACAGTTTAGAGGCTTTCTTT
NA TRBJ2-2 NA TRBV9 CASSPRDTNTGELFF TGTGCCAGCAGCCCCCGGGACACCAACACCGGGGAGCTGTTTTTT
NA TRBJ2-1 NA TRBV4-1 CASSQERRKQFF TGCGCCAGCAGCCAAGAAAGGCGGAAGCAGTTCTTC
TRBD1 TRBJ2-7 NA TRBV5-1 CASSLGLFGTGGDF TGCGCCAGCAGCTTGGGTCTTTTCGGGACAGGGGGGGACTTC